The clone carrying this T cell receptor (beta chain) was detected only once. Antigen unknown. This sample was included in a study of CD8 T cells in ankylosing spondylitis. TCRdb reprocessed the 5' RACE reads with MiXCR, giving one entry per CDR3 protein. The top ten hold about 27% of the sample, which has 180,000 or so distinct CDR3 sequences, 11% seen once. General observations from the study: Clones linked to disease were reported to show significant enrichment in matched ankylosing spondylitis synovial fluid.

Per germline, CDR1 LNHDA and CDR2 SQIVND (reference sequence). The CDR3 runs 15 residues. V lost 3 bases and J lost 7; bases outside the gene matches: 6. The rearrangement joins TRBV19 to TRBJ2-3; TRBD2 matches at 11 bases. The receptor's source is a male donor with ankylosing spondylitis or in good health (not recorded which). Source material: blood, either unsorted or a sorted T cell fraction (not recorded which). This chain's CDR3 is CASSMGGTSGYTQYF. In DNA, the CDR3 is TGTGCCAGTAGTATGGGAGGGACTAGCGGCTATACGCAGTATTTT. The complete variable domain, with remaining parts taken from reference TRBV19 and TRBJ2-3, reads DGGITQSPKYLFRKEGQNVTLSCEQNLNHDAMYWYRQDPGQGLRLIYYSQIVNDFQKGDIAEGYSVSREKKESFPLTVTSAQKNPTAFYLCASSMGGTSGYTQYFGPGTRLTVL.